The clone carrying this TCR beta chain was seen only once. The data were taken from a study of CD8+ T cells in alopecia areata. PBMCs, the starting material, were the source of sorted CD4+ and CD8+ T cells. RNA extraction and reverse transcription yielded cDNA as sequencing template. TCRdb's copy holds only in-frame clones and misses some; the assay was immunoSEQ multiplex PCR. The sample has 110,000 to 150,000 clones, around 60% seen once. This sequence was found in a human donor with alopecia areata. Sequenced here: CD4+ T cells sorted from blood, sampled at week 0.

In nucleotides, the CDR3 is TGTGCCAGCAGCGTTCCCGGGACAGGTCTTTATGGCTACACCTTC. Translation gives CASSVPGTGLYGYTF. The rearrangement uses TRBV7-2 and TRBJ1-2; 8 positions match TRBD1. The germline CDR1 and CDR2 sequences are SGHTA and FQGNSA. J was trimmed by 5 bases and V by 5 bases; bases with no gene match: 10. CDR3 length: 15 residues.